This T cell receptor beta chain was captured in a study of patients and donors after allogeneic stem cell transplantation. TCRdb passed the RT-PCR reads through MiXCR, listing each CDR3 protein once. Of roughly 880,000 distinct CDR3 sequences listed, more than 15% were seen once; the top ten hold around 6%. Germline values: CDR1 SGHRS, CDR2 YFSETQ. Trimming removed 5 bases from V and 2 bases from J; junction bases left unmatched: 9. CDR3 length: 16 amino acids. The V gene is TRBV5-1, the J gene TRBJ2-1; TRBD1 matches 8 bases. This clonotype was sampled from a human donor who was either an allogeneic HSCT recipient or a stem cell or donor lymphocyte infusion donor (not recorded which). It is not recorded whose cells these are; they may come from a transplant donor. The sample comprised blood, either unsorted or a sorted T cell fraction (not recorded which). The CDR3 DNA reads as TGCGCCAGCAGTCCCGGGGACAGGAGGCCCTACAATGAGCAGTTCTTC. Protein product: CASSPGDRRPYNEQFF.